This T cell receptor beta chain was captured by sequencing in a study of T-cell reconstitution after alpha-beta-depleted transplantation in children. The study, taken as a whole, reports: T-cell numbers and diversity one year post-transplant derived largely from freshly generated T cells. Reports say that about two months after transplant, the alpha-beta T cells came out of several hundred graft clones that had expanded. Surviving recipient T cells and thymic progenitors accounted for the high day-60 TCRbeta diversity observed in some patients.

Unique molecular identifiers were incorporated into the prepared TCRbeta library. One entry per CDR3 protein, called by TCRdb with MiXCR from the PCR reads. The sample comprises a few hundred thousand distinct CDR3 sequences, over 9.5% of which are singletons, and less than 9% rests with the top ten. About this clonotype itself: Its specificity is unknown.

CDR3 length: 16 amino acids. Germline V gene data show CDR1 as DFQATT and CDR2 as SNEGSKA (reference sequence). V was trimmed by 0 bases and J by 3 bases, leaving 12 bases between them. The V call is TRBV20-1, the J call TRBJ2-6; perhaps TRBD1 as D (6 bases). This TCR derives from a boy under two years old with acute myeloid leukemia, due to receive a stem cell transplant. Sequenced material: PBMCs, taken before TCRalphabeta/CD19-depleted stem cell transplant. The CDR3 DNA follows: TGCAGTGCTAGAGACAGGGGAAACAGTGGGGCCAACGTCCTGACTTTC. Amino acid sequence: CSARDRGNSGANVLTF.